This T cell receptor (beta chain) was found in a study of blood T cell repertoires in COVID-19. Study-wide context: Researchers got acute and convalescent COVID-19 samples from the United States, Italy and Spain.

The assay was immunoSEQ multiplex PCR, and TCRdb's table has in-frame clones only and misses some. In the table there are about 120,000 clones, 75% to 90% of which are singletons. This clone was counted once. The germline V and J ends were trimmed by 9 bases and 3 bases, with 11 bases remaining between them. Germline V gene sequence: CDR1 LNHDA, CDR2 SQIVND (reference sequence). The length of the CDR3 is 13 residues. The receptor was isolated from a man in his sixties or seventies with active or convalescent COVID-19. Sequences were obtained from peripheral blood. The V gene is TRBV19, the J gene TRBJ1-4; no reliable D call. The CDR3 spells CASKVASNEKLFF. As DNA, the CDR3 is TGTGCCAGCAAAGTAGCCTCTAATGAAAAACTGTTTTTT. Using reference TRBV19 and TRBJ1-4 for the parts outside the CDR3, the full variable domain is DGGITQSPKYLFRKEGQNVTLSCEQNLNHDAMYWYRQDPGQGLRLIYYSQIVNDFQKGDIAEGYSVSREKKESFPLTVTSAQKNPTAFYLCASKVASNEKLFFGSGTQLSVL.